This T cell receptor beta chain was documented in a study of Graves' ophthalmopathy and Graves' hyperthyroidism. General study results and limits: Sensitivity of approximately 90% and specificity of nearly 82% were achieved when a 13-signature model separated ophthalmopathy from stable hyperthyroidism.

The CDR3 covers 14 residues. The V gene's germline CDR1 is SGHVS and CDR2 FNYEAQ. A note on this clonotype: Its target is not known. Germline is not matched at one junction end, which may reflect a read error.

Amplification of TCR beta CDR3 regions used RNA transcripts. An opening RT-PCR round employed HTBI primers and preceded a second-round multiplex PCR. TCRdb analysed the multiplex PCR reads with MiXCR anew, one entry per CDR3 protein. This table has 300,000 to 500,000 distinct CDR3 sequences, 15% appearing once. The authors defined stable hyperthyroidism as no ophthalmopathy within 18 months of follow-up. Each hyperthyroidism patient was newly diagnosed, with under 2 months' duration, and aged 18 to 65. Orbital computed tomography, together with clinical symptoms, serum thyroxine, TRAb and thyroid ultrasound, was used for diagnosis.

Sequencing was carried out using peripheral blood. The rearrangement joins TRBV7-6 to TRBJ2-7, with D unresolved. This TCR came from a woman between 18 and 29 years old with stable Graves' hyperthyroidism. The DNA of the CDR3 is TGTGTCAGCAGCTCCCGGACGGGTTCCTACGAGCAGTACTTC. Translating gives CVSSSRTGSYEQYF.